Each of the 6 T cell receptor beta chains below was sequenced from the same sample in a study of T-cell memory formation after mild COVID-19. Each CDR3 protein is one row after TCRdb ran MiXCR on the 5' RACE reads. The data contain 250,000 to 400,000 distinct CDR3 sequences, over 11% of them singletons. Sequencing used PBMCs or a T cell subset sorted from them (not recorded which). These receptors were taken from a man aged 18 to 35 who had mild COVID-19 (a few samples of this study predate the infection). Cell type and time point are not known.

The chain joins TRBV6-5 to TRBJ2-1; 10 bases align to TRBD1. The CDR3 contains 16 residues. From germline, CDR1 is MNHEY and CDR2 SVGAGI. V was pared by 5 bases and J by 5 bases, with 9 bases of the junction left unmatched. The CDR3 DNA follows: TGTGCCAGCAGTCCAACCGGGACAGGGGTCCACAATGAGCAGTTCTTC. This sequence encodes CASSPTGTGVHNEQFF.

The chain has TRBV7-9 and TRBJ1-2; a possible D gene is TRBD1 (5 bases). V was trimmed by 2 bases and J by 7 bases, leaving 14 bases between them. Germline CDR1 and CDR2: SEHNR and FQNEAQ (reference sequence). The CDR3 runs to 14 residues. CDR3 amino acids: CASSLTGTSFGYTF. The CDR3 nucleotides read TGTGCCAGCAGCTTAACCGGGACTTCGTTTGGCTACACCTTC.

V usage is TRBV5-1 and J usage is TRBJ1-2, with 7 bases that match TRBD1. The CDR3 has 17 amino acids. V was clipped by 0 bases and J by 6 bases; unmatched bases: 14. CDR1 is SGHRS, CDR2 YFSETQ, per germline. The CDR3: CASSLGWTGSQGNGYTF. The CDR3 coding sequence is TGCGCCAGCAGCTTGGGGTGGACAGGTTCACAAGGGAATGGCTACACCTTC.

This clonotype occurred a few times. The chain has TRBV6-6 and TRBJ2-3; TRBD2 agrees at 9 bases. With 7 bases clipped from V and 5 bases from J, the junction kept 10 bases outside the gene matches. The V gene's germline CDR1 is MNHNY and CDR2 SVGAGI (reference sequence). CDR3 length: 15 residues. CDR3 region: CASKPQRGGVDTQYF. The CDR3 coding sequence is TGTGCCAGCAAACCCCAGCGCGGGGGGGTAGATACGCAGTATTTT.

There are a few counts of this clonotype. One end of the junction fails to match germline, which may point to a read error. The genes are TRBV20-1 and TRBJ1-5; D not resolved. CDR1 and CDR2 from the germline V gene are DFQATT and SNEGSKA (reference sequence). CDR3 length equals 14 residues. The CDR3 is CSAKDLVGNQPQHF. In DNA, the CDR3 is TGCAGCGCTAAGGATTTGGTGGGCAATCAGCCCCAGCATTTT.

This clonotype was detected a few times. This chain links TRBV4-1 with TRBJ2-1, with TRBD1 identical over 8 bases. The CDR3 loop spans 13 amino acids. The V gene's germline CDR1 is MGHRA and CDR2 YSYEKL. Trimming at V came to 6 bases and at J to 8 bases, leaving 6 bases not matched to a gene. The CDR3 coding sequence is TGCGCCAGCAGAGAAACAGGGGGGTATGAGCAGTTCTTC. Translated, it gives CASRETGGYEQFF.